This T cell receptor beta chain was found in a study of control samples from healthy donors and cancer patients. V lost 5 bases and J lost 0, with 11 bases in between. The germline gives CDR1 KGHDR, CDR2 SFDVKD. CDR3 length equals 15 residues. Repertoires were generated with immunoSEQ multiplex PCR, while TCRdb's copy carries only in-frame clones and drops some. The profile shows over 150,000 clones, nearly 90% of them singletons. Sequencing was performed on blood. The sequence came from a woman aged 45 to 65 in good health. The rearrangement links TRBV24-1 to TRBJ2-3; D is undetermined. CDR3 DNA sequence: TGTGCCACCAGTGGTCGGCAGATTAGCACAGATACGCAGTATTTT. Its protein is CATSGRQISTDTQYF.